This T cell receptor beta chain was identified during a study of CD8 T cells in Susac syndrome. Study information: Among the Susac syndrome patients who underwent sequencing, about 6 had clinically active disease, while eight of them were in remission.

The CDR3 has 12 amino acids. The ends were cut back, 7 bases at V and 4 bases at J, with 13 bases in the middle. CDR1 is SQVTM, CDR2 ANQGSEA, per germline. Random-hexamer reverse transcription was applied to roughly 0.5 to 1 ug RNA. The amplification used immunoSEQ multiplex PCR on TCR beta CDR3; it spanned 54 Vbeta and 13 Jbeta. TCRdb independently ran MiXCR on the immunoSEQ multiplex PCR reads; one entry per CDR3 protein. The sample includes 150,000 to 190,000 distinct CDR3 sequences, about 95% of them seen just once. While CD8+ and CD4+ T cells were isolated negatively, TEMRA cells were enriched by FACS.

The TCR originated in a human donor with Susac syndrome. Sequenced sample: CD4+ T cells from PBMCs. The chain uses TRBV29-1 and TRBJ2-5; no firm D call. CDR3 coding DNA: TGCAGCGCCGGACCCAAGGGAGAGACCCAGTACTTC. This encodes CSAGPKGETQYF.